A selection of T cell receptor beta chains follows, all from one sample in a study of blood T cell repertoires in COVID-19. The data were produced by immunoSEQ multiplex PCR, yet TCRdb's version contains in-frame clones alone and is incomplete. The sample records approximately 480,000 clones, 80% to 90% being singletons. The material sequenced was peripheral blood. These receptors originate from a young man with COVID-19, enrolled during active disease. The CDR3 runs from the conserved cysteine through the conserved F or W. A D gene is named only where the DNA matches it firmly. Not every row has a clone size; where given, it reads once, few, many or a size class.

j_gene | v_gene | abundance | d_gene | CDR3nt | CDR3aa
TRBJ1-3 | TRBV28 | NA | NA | TGTGCCAGCAGTTTTGGGCCGGGAAACACCATATATTTT | CASSFGPGNTIYF
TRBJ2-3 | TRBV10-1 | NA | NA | TGCGCCAGCACGAGTGGGAGCGCTGGAGATACGCAGTATTTT | CASTSGSAGDTQYF
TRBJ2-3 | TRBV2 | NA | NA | TGTGCCAGCCGCGGACAGATCACAGATACGCAGTATTTT | CASRGQITDTQYF
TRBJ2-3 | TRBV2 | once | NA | TGTGCCAGCACGCGCCGTCCGTTCGAGCAGTATTTT | CASTRRPFEQYF
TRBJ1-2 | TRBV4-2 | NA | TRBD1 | TGTGCCAGCAGCCCCCTATACAGGGGACCCTATGGCTACACCTTC | CASSPLYRGPYGYTF
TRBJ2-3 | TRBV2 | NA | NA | TGTGCCAGCATCAGTACTAGTCTTATTGATACGCAGTATTTT | CASISTSLIDTQYF
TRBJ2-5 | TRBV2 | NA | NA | TGTGCCGGAGGGGGCGGGGAGACCCAGTACTTC | CAGGGGETQYF
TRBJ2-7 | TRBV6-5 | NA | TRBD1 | TGTGCCAGCAGTACCCGGGGGACAGGGAGGGACGAGCAGTACTTC | CASSTRGTGRDEQYF
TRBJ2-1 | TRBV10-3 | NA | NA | TGTGCCATCAGTGCTTCCGGGACCTACAATGAGCAGTTCTTC | CAISASGTYNEQFF
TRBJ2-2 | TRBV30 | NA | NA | TGTGCCTGGAGTACACAGGTCGGCTCTATCGGGGAGCTGTTTTTT | CAWSTQVGSIGELFF
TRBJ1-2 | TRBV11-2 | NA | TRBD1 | TGTGCCAGCAGCTTAGGGAGAACAGGGGGCGCTCCCCTCTATGGCTACACCTTC | CASSLGRTGGAPLYGYTF
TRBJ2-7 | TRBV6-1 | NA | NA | TGTGCCAGCAGTGAATCGGGGTGGGGCTACGAGCAGTACTTC | CASSESGWGYEQYF
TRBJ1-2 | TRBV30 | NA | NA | TGTGCCTGGAGCGGCTTGGGAGTGTCCGAAGGGGGCTACACCTTC | CAWSGLGVSEGGYTF
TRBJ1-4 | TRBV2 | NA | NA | TGTGCCAGCAGTGTCCGGGATAATGAAAAACTGTTTTTT | CASSVRDNEKLFF
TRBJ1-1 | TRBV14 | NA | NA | TGTGCCAGCAGCCTTACGACAGGAACTGAAGCTTTCTTT | CASSLTTGTEAFF
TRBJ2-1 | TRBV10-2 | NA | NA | TGCGCCAGTCTAGGAGCGGGTAGCTCCTACAATGAGCAGTTCTTC | CASLGAGSSYNEQFF
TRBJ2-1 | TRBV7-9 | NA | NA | TGTGCCAGCAGCCATCAAGGGAGGCATGAGCAGTTCTTC | CASSHQGRHEQFF
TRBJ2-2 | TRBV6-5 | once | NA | TGTGCCAGCAGCCCCCGTCCTGGGGAGCTGTTTTTT | CASSPRPGELFF
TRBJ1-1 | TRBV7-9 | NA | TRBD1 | TGTGCCAGCAGCTTAGGGGACCCCGGGACAGGGACTGAAGCTTTCTTT | CASSLGDPGTGTEAFF
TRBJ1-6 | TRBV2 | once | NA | TGTGCCAGCAGGACCGACACCTCCTATAATTCACCCCTCCACTTT | CASRTDTSYNSPLHF
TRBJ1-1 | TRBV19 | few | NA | TGTGCCAGTAGTATGGGCCCGCTGCCCATAAACACTGAAGCTTTCTTT | CASSMGPLPINTEAFF
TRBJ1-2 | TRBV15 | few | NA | TGTGCCACCAGCCTGGGGGAGGGAAACACCTTC | CATSLGEGNTF
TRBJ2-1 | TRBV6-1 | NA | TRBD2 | TGTGCCAGCAGTGAAGCGGGGGGGGAGCAGTTCTTC | CASSEAGGEQFF
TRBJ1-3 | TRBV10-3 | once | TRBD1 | TGTGCCATCAGCCCCCAGGGGGTGTCTGGAAACACCATATATTTT | CAISPQGVSGNTIYF
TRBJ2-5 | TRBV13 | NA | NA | TGTGCCAGCAGCTTAGCAGCTAGCCAAGAGACCCAGTACTTC | CASSLAASQETQYF
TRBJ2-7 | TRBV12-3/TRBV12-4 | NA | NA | TGTGCCAGCGGAAGGGGCTACGAGCAGTACTTC | CASGRGYEQYF
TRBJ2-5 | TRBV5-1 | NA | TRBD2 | TGCGCCAGCAGCACGGGAACTAGCGGGGTTGGGGAAGAGACCCAGTACTTC | CASSTGTSGVGEETQYF
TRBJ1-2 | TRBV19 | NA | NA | TGTGCCAGTATCTTAAACCCAAGGATAGCGTATGGCTACACCTTC | CASILNPRIAYGYTF
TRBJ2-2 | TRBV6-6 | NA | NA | TGTGTGACGCAAGGGGCAGCCGGGGAGCTGTTTTTT | CVTQGAAGELFF
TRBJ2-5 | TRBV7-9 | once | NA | TGTGCCAGCAGCTTCGGACCTCGAGGGGAGACCCAGTACTTC | CASSFGPRGETQYF
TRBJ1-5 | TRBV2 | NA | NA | TGTGCCAGCAGTCCGCGACAGAATAGCAATCAGCCCCAGCATTTT | CASSPRQNSNQPQHF
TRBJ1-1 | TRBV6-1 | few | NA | TGTGCCAGCAGTGAAGCGGTGGGAGGGAACACTGAAGCTTTCTTT | CASSEAVGGNTEAFF
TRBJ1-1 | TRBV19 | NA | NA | TGTGCCAGTAGTCTTCAGGGGTCGAACACTGAAGCTTTCTTT | CASSLQGSNTEAFF
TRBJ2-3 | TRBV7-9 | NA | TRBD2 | TGTGCCAGCAGCATATTCGGTGGGGGGGAGCTCACAGATACGCAGTATTTT | CASSIFGGGELTDTQYF
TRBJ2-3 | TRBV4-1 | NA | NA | TGCGCCAGCAGCCAAGTTGAGGGGGAGTCCCAGTGGGCGCAGTATTTT | CASSQVEGESQWAQYF
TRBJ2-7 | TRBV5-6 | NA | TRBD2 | TGTGCCAGCAGCTTGGGAGTTGGTAGCGGGGTTATCTACGAGCAGTACTTC | CASSLGVGSGVIYEQYF
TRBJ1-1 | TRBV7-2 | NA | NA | TGTGCCAGCAGCGTCGACTACAGATTCACTGAAGCTTTCTTT | CASSVDYRFTEAFF
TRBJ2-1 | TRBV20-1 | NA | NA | TGCAGTGCTACGGACTTCAATGAGCAGTTCTTC | CSATDFNEQFF
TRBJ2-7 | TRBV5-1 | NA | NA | TGCGCCAGCAGCTTCGCGGCAGGGGCCCACGAGCAGTACTTC | CASSFAAGAHEQYF
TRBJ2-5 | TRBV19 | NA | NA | TGTGCCAGTAGTTCCGGGACGGGGAGGGAGACCCAGTACTTC | CASSSGTGRETQYF
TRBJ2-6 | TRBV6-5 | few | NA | TGTGCCAGCAACTACAGGGGGGCCAACGTCCTGACTTTC | CASNYRGANVLTF
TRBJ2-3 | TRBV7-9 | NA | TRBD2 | TGTGCCAGCAGCTTAGGGGGACTAGCGGGAGCAGGAGATACGCAGTATTTT | CASSLGGLAGAGDTQYF
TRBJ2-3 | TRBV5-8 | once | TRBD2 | TGTGCCAGCAGCTTTCGACTAGCGGGGGTAGGGAGGAGCACAGATACGCAGTATTTT | CASSFRLAGVGRSTDTQYF
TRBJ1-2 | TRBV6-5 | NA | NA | TGTGCCAGCAAAAAAGACGGGAGAACGTATGGCTACACCTTC | CASKKDGRTYGYTF
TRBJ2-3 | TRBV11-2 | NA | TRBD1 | TGTGCCAGCAGCCCCCAGCGGGACAGGGTAGCAGATACGCAGTATTTT | CASSPQRDRVADTQYF